A selection of T cell receptor beta chains follows, all from one sample in a study of T-cell reconstitution after alpha-beta-depleted transplantation in children. MiXCR was run by TCRdb on the PCR reads, yielding one entry per CDR3 protein. The sample contains some 110,000 distinct CDR3 sequences, approximately 10% of which appear only once. The sequencing used PBMCs, collected before TCRalphabeta/CD19-depleted stem cell transplant. The receptors stem from a boy younger than 10 with acute lymphoblastic leukemia, due to receive a stem cell transplant. Each CDR3 is given with its conserved first and last residue. D genes are given only for firm matches. Rows give clone size only sometimes, using once, few, many, or a class for an expanded clone.

V gene	D gene	J gene	clone size	CDR3 DNA	CDR3 protein
TRBV7-8	.	TRBJ2-1	few	TGTGCCAGCAGCTTAGACCTAACAGGGCCGGCGTCGGATGAGCAGTTCTTC	CASSLDLTGPASDEQFF
TRBV7-8	TRBD2	TRBJ2-1	.	TGTGCCAGCAGCTTAGCCTCTAGCGGGAGGGCCAATGAGCAGTTCTTC	CASSLASSGRANEQFF
TRBV5-1	.	TRBJ2-3	few	TGCGCCAGCAGCTTGGAGGTAGCGGCCACAGATACGCAGTATTTT	CASSLEVAATDTQYF
TRBV20-1	TRBD2	TRBJ2-5	few	TGCAGTGCTAGCTATCTCACAGCGGGAGTGACGAGGGGAGAGACCCAGTACTTC	CSASYLTAGVTRGETQYF
TRBV20-1	.	TRBJ2-7	.	TGCAGTGCTGGGGGTGAGGGTGGGATGGGGCCTTATGAGCAGTACTTC	CSAGGEGGMGPYEQYF
TRBV12-3/TRBV12-4	TRBD1	TRBJ1-1	.	TGTGCCTGCAGTTTAGTTCAGGGGGTCCCTGAAGCTTTCTTT	CACSLVQGVPEAFF
TRBV11-2	TRBD1	TRBJ2-6	few	TGTGCCAGCAGCTTGAGGGGACAGGGTTACTCTGGGGCCAACGTCCTGACTTTC	CASSLRGQGYSGANVLTF
TRBV27	.	TRBJ2-6	few	TGTGCCAGCAGTTTATCGGGCTTTACTGGTTCTGGGGCCAACGTCCTGACTTTC	CASSLSGFTGSGANVLTF
TRBV20-1	TRBD2	TRBJ2-1	few	TGCAGTGGCAGAAGGCGGGAGTTCGACAATGAGCAGTTCTTC	CSGRRREFDNEQFF
TRBV7-9	.	TRBJ2-3	.	TGTGCCAGCAGCCTACCCTTGGTCCATACGCAGTATTTT	CASSLPLVHTQYF
TRBV5-1	TRBD1	TRBJ2-5	.	TGCGCCAGCGCCAGTTACGGGACAGGGCTGAGAGAGACCCAGTACTTC	CASASYGTGLRETQYF
TRBV7-8	.	TRBJ1-1	.	TGTGCCAGCAGATTAATAACCGGGGTAAATAACCCCGAAGCTTTCTTT	CASRLITGVNNPEAFF
TRBV5-1	TRBD1	TRBJ2-1	many	TGCGCCAGCAGCTTCCAACAGGGGACCAATGAGCAGTTCTTC	CASSFQQGTNEQFF
TRBV5-6	TRBD2	TRBJ2-7	.	TGTGCCAGCAGCCGGGGGGTATCTTTCCACGAGCAGTACTTC	CASSRGVSFHEQYF
TRBV7-9	.	TRBJ2-5	.	TGTGCCAGCAGCTTTCGTATAGGCAGGGGAGACCAAGAGACCCAGTACTTC	CASSFRIGRGDQETQYF
TRBV7-2	TRBD2	TRBJ2-1	medium-sized	TGTGCCAGCAGCTACATGGGGGGCGGGAGGGCCAATGAGCAGTTCTTC	CASSYMGGGRANEQFF
TRBV12-3/TRBV12-4	TRBD1	TRBJ1-1	many	TGTGCCAGCAGTGAGACCCGGACAGGAGACACTGAAGCTTTCTTT	CASSETRTGDTEAFF
TRBV30	.	TRBJ2-7	few	TGTGCCTGGAGTGTAAGGGGGGAAAGGAACTTC	CAWSVRGERNF
TRBV5-6	.	TRBJ2-7	.	TGTGCCAGCAGCTTCACAGGGTACTACGAGCAGTACTTC	CASSFTGYYEQYF
TRBV6-5	.	TRBJ2-7	many	TGTGCCAGCAGTTGGTCGGATGAATCCTACGAGCAGTACTTC	CASSWSDESYEQYF
TRBV29-1	TRBD1	TRBJ1-4	.	TGCAGCGTTGAACAGGGGGCCAGGGGAAAACTGTTTTTT	CSVEQGARGKLFF
TRBV20-1	.	TRBJ1-5	.	TGCAGTGCTAGAGATCCGAGGGGGGGGAATCAGCCCCAGCATTTT	CSARDPRGGNQPQHF
TRBV7-9	TRBD1	TRBJ2-2	many	TGTGCCAGCACCGCGGACAGGGGGCGCCCCGGGGAGCTGTTTTTT	CASTADRGRPGELFF
TRBV20-1	TRBD2	TRBJ2-1	.	TGCAGTGCTAGAGAGGTGGGAGGGCCCCGCAGCTCCTACAATGAGCAGTTCTTC	CSAREVGGPRSSYNEQFF
TRBV28	TRBD2	TRBJ2-1	.	TGTGCCAGCAGGTCTAGCGGGCTTTCCTACAATGAGCAGTTCTTC	CASRSSGLSYNEQFF
TRBV5-5	TRBD1	TRBJ1-6	few	TGTGCCAGCAGCTCCCACCCGGGACAGGGTGGTTCACCCCTCCACTTT	CASSSHPGQGGSPLHF
TRBV7-9	.	TRBJ2-7	.	TGTGCCAGCAGCTCCCAAGGGTTGCCCTACGAGCAGTACTTC	CASSSQGLPYEQYF
TRBV7-9	.	TRBJ2-3	few	TGTGCCAGCAGCTTAACGGTTGCTCATACGCAGTATTTT	CASSLTVAHTQYF
TRBV24-1	.	TRBJ1-2	.	TGTGCCACCAGTACAGGAACCAACTATGGCTACACCTTC	CATSTGTNYGYTF
TRBV5-8	.	TRBJ2-6	many	TGTGCCAGCAGCTTGGGGCAGGTGGGGGCCAACGTCCTGACTTTC	CASSLGQVGANVLTF
TRBV5-1	.	TRBJ2-7	many	TGCGCCAGCAGCCCTGGGGGCGACCTGGCAGAGCAGTACTTC	CASSPGGDLAEQYF
TRBV30	.	TRBJ1-2	few	TGTGCCTCGTCGCAGGGCACCCACGATGGCTACACCTTC	CASSQGTHDGYTF
TRBV5-8	.	TRBJ2-1	.	TGTGCCAGCAGCGGAATTCGGATGACCTACAATGAGCAGTTCTTC	CASSGIRMTYNEQFF
TRBV30	.	TRBJ2-3	.	TGTGCCTCCTGCGTAGAGTCTGGGGTGAGAGGCCCAGATACGCAGTATTTT	CASCVESGVRGPDTQYF
TRBV20-1	.	TRBJ2-1	few	TGCAGTGCCCGGCGAGAGGCTTCTGTCTATGAGCAGTTCTTC	CSARREASVYEQFF
TRBV28	TRBD1	TRBJ2-7	once	TGTGCCAGCGCAAATCCGGGACAGGGATCCTACGAGCAGTACTTC	CASANPGQGSYEQYF
TRBV28	.	TRBJ1-3	.	TGTGCCAGCAGTCCCAGACAGATTTCTGGAAACACCATATATTTT	CASSPRQISGNTIYF
TRBV7-9	TRBD1	TRBJ2-1	few	TGTGCCAGCAGCAGTACGACAGGGAGATCCTACAATGAGCAGTTCTTC	CASSSTTGRSYNEQFF
TRBV12-3/TRBV12-4	.	TRBJ1-3	few	TGTGCCAGCAGCGCACCTGGGGTGGCGGGAAACACCATATATTTT	CASSAPGVAGNTIYF
TRBV10-2	TRBD1	TRBJ2-7	few	TGCGCCATCAAGACAGGGGGCGCGGGTGCCTACGAGCAGTACTTC	CAIKTGGAGAYEQYF
TRBV12-3/TRBV12-4	TRBD1	TRBJ1-2	many	TGTGCCAGCAGTTTAGCAGGGACAGGGAACTATGGCTACACCTTC	CASSLAGTGNYGYTF
TRBV20-1	.	TRBJ2-5	.	TGCAGTGCTAGGACTTGGGGACTGGGAGAGACCCAGTACTTC	CSARTWGLGETQYF
TRBV27	.	TRBJ2-7	few	TGTGCCAGCAGTAGACCTAGGGGCGCCGTCTACGAGCAGTACTTC	CASSRPRGAVYEQYF
TRBV3-1	TRBD2	TRBJ2-1	.	TGTGCCAGCAGCCAGAGGGGCGGGAGCTCCTACAATGAGCAGTTCTTC	CASSQRGGSSYNEQFF
TRBV5-1	TRBD2	TRBJ2-3	many	TGCGCCAGCAGCTTGGGATATAGTAGCGGGAGTAACCCGGTCACAGATACGCAGTATTTT	CASSLGYSSGSNPVTDTQYF
TRBV10-3	.	TRBJ2-7	many	TGTGCCATCAGTGAGCGGGCCGGGCGGAACGAGCAGTACTTC	CAISERAGRNEQYF
TRBV12-3/TRBV12-4	.	TRBJ2-3	.	TGTGCCAGCTCGGGGTCCGGGACTAGCACAGATACGCAGTATTTT	CASSGSGTSTDTQYF
TRBV12-3/TRBV12-4	.	TRBJ1-1	few	TGTGCCAGCACCATAAAGAGTCTCACTGAAGCTTTCTTT	CASTIKSLTEAFF
TRBV7-2	.	TRBJ1-1	.	TGTGCCAGCAGCCGAACTTGGGGCAGCACTGAAGCTTTCTTT	CASSRTWGSTEAFF
TRBV11-2	.	TRBJ2-7	.	TGTGCCAGCAGCTTAGGGCAGAGCGTCGCCTACGAGCAGTACTTC	CASSLGQSVAYEQYF
TRBV5-5	TRBD2	TRBJ2-1	few	TGTGCCAGCAGCCCTTTCGGCGGGAGAGCGGATGAGCAGTTCTTC	CASSPFGGRADEQFF
TRBV9	TRBD1	TRBJ1-3	.	TGTGCCAGCAGCGATCCGTTTTCCGGGACAGGAGAAGGAAACACCATATATTTT	CASSDPFSGTGEGNTIYF
TRBV12-3/TRBV12-4	.	TRBJ2-4	few	TGTGCCAGCAGTTTAGCGGGGTTGCAAAACATTCAGTACTTC	CASSLAGLQNIQYF